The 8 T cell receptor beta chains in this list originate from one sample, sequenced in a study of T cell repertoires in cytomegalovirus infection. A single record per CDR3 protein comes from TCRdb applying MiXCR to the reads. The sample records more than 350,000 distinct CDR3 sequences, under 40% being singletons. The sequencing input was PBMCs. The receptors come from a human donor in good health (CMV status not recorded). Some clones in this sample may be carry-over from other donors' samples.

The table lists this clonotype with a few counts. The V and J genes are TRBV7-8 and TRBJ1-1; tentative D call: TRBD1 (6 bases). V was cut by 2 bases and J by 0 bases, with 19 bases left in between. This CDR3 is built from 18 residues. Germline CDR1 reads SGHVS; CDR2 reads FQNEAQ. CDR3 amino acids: CASSLTGGQGLMNTEAFF. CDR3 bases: TGTGCCAGCAGCTTAACTGGGGGCCAGGGGCTCATGAACACTGAAGCTTTCTTT.

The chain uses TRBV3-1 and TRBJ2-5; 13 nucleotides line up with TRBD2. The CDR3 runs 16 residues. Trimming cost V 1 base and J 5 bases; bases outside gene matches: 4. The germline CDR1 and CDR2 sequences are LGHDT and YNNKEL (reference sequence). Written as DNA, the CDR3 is TGTGCCAGCAGCCAAGGACTAGCGGGGGGTCGGGAGACCCAGTACTTC. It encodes CASSQGLAGGRETQYF.

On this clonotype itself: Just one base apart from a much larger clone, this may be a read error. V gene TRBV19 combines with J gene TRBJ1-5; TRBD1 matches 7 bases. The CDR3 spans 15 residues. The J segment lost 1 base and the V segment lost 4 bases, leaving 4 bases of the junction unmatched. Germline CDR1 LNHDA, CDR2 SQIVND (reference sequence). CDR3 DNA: TGTGCCAGTAGTACGGACAGGTCGAGCAATCAGCCCCAGCATTTT. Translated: CASSTDRSSNQPQHF.

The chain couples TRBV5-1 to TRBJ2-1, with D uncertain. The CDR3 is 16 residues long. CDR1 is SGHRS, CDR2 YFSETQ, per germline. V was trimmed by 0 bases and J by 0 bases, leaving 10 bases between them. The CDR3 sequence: CASSLGDPSSYNEQFF. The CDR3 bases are TGCGCCAGCAGCTTGGGCGACCCGAGCTCCTACAATGAGCAGTTCTTC.

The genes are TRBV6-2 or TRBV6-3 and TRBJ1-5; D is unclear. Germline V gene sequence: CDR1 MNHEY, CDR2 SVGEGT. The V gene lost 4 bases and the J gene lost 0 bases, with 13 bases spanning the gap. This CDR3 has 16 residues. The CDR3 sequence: CASSLGSLNSNQPQHF. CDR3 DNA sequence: TGTGCCAGCAGTTTAGGGTCCCTCAATAGCAATCAGCCCCAGCATTTT.

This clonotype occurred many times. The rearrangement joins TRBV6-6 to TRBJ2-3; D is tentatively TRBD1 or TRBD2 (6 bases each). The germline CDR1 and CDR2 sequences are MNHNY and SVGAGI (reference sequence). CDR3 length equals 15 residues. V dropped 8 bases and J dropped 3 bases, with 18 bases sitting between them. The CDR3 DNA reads TGTGCCAGCCGTCCTTTACAGGGAGGTACAGATACGCAGTATTTT. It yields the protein CASRPLQGGTDTQYF.

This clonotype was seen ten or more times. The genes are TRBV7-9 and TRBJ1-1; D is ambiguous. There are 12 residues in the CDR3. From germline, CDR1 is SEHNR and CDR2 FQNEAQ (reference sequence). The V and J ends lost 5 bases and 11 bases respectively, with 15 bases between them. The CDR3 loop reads CASSRLTPRAFF. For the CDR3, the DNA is TGTGCCAGCAGCCGTCTAACACCTCGGGCTTTCTTT. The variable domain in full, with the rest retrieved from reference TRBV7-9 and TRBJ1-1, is DTGVSQNPRHKITKRGQNVTFRCDPISEHNRLYWYRQTLGQGPEFLTYFQNEAQLEKSRLLSDRFSAERPKGSFSTLEIQRTEQGDSAMYLCASSRLTPRAFFGQGTRLTVV.

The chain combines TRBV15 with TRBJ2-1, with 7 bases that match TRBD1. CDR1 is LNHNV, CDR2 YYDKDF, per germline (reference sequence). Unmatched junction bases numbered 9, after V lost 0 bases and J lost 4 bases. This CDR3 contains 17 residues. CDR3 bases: TGTGCCACCAGCAGAGATCAAAGGGGGCGCAGGTACAATGAGCAGTTCTTC. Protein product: CATSRDQRGRRYNEQFF.